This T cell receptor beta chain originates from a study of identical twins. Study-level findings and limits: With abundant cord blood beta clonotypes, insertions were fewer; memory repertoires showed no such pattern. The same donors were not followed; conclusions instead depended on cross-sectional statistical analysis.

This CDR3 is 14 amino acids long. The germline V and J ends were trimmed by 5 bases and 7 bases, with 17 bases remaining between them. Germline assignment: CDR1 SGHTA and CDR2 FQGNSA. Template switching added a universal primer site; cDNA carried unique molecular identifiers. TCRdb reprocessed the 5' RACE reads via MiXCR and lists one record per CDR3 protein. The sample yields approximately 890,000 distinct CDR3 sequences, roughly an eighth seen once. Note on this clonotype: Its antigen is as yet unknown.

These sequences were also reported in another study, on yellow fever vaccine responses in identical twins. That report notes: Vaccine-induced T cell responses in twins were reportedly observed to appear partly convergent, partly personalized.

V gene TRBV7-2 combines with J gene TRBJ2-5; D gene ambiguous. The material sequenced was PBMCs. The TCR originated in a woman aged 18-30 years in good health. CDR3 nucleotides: TGTGCCAGCAGCCCTGGGCCCGACCCAGCGACCCAGTACTTC. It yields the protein CASSPGPDPATQYF.